This section outlines one TCR beta chain sequence together with its context. CDR1 MDHEN and CDR2 SYDVKM come from the germline V gene. The CDR3 length is 16 residues. Trimming took off 2 bases at V and 6 bases at J, with 17 bases between the two ends. The data stem from a study of OX40 agonist ivuxolimab in advanced cancers. Study as a whole: Dose-escalation patients' cancers were hepatocellular carcinoma, melanoma, renal cell or head and neck cancer.

Measured with immunoSEQ multiplex PCR; TCRdb has only the in-frame clones, and not every one. The sample carries 65,000 to 80,000 clones, around nine tenths recorded once. The source is an adult with an advanced solid tumor such as melanoma, head and neck, liver or kidney cancer. The sequences come from CD4+ or CD8+ T cells sorted from blood, collected in a trial of the OX40 agonist ivuxolimab. This sequence joins TRBV28 and TRBJ1-5, with D unclear. CDR3 sequence (DNA): TGTGCCAGCAGTTTAGCCGAGGGTGAGAATGGTCAGCCCCAGCATTTT. It translates to CASSLAEGENGQPQHF.